The next 17 T cell receptor beta chains were all read from a single sample in a study of blood T cell repertoires in COVID-19. Assay: immunoSEQ multiplex PCR; the TCRdb copy retains only in-frame clones and omits some. The sample contains 250,000 to 300,000 clones, approximately 91% of which appear only once. Material: peripheral blood. Receptors originate from a woman aged 25 to 39 with COVID-19, enrolled during active disease.

The rearrangement uses TRBV4-2 and TRBJ2-1, with TRBD2 matching over 8 bases. The CDR3 totals 17 residues. Germline CDR1 LGHNA, CDR2 YNFKEQ. The J segment lost 10 bases and the V segment lost 1 base, leaving 15 bases of the junction unmatched. This CDR3 reads CASSQAAGTSVFNEQFF. For the CDR3, the DNA is TGTGCCAGCAGCCAAGCGGCTGGGACTAGTGTATTCAACGAGCAGTTCTTC.

The V gene is TRBV10-3, the J gene TRBJ1-2; 10 bases are a match to TRBD1. The CDR3 spans 14 residues. V was clipped by 6 bases and J by 3 bases; unmatched bases: 4. CDR1 is ENHRY and CDR2 is SYGVKD in the germline V gene. CDR3 sequence (DNA): TGTGCCATCAGGACCGGGACAGGGGACTATGGCTACACCTTC. Translated, it gives CAIRTGTGDYGYTF.

V is TRBV15 and J is TRBJ1-1; D is possibly TRBD1 (5 bases). The CDR3 contains 13 residues. Germline V CDR1 and CDR2: LNHNV, YYDKDF (reference sequence). The V end was cut by 5 bases, the J end by 7 bases, with 14 bases between. The CDR3 is CATSVLRGSEAFF. The CDR3 DNA is TGTGCCACCAGCGTTTTACGGGGGAGTGAAGCTTTCTTT. Full variable domain (missing parts from reference TRBV15 and TRBJ1-1): DAMVIQNPRYQVTQFGKPVTLSCSQTLNHNVMYWYQQKSSQAPKLLFHYYDKDFNNEADTPDNFQSRRPNTSFCFLDIRSPGLGDTAMYLCATSVLRGSEAFFGQGTRLTVV.

The rearrangement uses TRBV19 and TRBJ1-5; 7 bases match TRBD1. Germline-derived CDR1 and CDR2 are LNHDA and SQIVND (reference sequence). This CDR3 is built from 15 residues. V lost 5 bases and J lost 0; bases outside the gene matches: 4. The CDR3 is CASSYGQVSNQPQHF. DNA for the CDR3: TGTGCCAGTAGTTACGGACAGGTTAGCAATCAGCCCCAGCATTTT.

V and J are TRBV2 and TRBJ1-2; possible D gene TRBD1, 5 bases. Trimming pared 4 bases from V and 2 bases from J, leaving 8 bases between. The CDR3 contains 13 residues. The germline V gene has CDR1 SNHLY and CDR2 FYNNEI. As DNA, the CDR3 is TGTGCCAGCAGTGCGGACACAAACTATGGCTACACCTTC. Amino acids: CASSADTNYGYTF. Full variable domain (rest looked up from reference TRBV2 and TRBJ1-2): EPEVTQTPSHQVTQMGQEVILRCVPISNHLYFYWYRQILGQKVEFLVSFYNNEISEKSEIFDDQFSVERPDGSNFTLKIRSTKLEDSAMYFCASSADTNYGYTFGSGTRLTVV.

This chain joins TRBV6-6 and TRBJ2-7; 7 bases line up with TRBD1. The germline CDR1 and CDR2 sequences are MNHNY and SVGAGI (reference sequence). V shed 4 bases, J shed 4 bases, and the junction held 7 bases outside the gene matches. This CDR3 comprises 14 residues. CDR3 nucleotide sequence: TGTGCCAGCAGTTTCTCCGGGACAGCTTACGAGCAGTACTTC. It translates to CASSFSGTAYEQYF.

The rearrangement uses TRBV2 and TRBJ1-1; D might be TRBD1 (5 bases). The germline V gene encodes CDR1 SNHLY and CDR2 FYNNEI. This CDR3 is 13 amino acids long. Trimming shortened V by 7 bases and J by 1 base, and 10 bases separated the two germline ends. CDR3: CASMMTENTEAFF. CDR3 DNA sequence: TGTGCCAGCATGATGACAGAGAACACTGAAGCTTTCTTT. Using reference TRBV2 and TRBJ1-1 for the parts outside the CDR3, the full variable domain is EPEVTQTPSHQVTQMGQEVILRCVPISNHLYFYWYRQILGQKVEFLVSFYNNEISEKSEIFDDQFSVERPDGSNFTLKIRSTKLEDSAMYFCASMMTENTEAFFGQGTRLTVV.

This chain joins TRBV5-5 and TRBJ2-7; perhaps TRBD1 as D (6 bases). This CDR3 is 15 amino acids long. Trimming stripped 3 bases from V and 1 base from J, with 14 bases between. The germline V gene has CDR1 SGHKS and CDR2 YYEKEE (reference sequence). CDR3 nucleotide sequence: TGTGCCAGCAGCTCCCGCCGGACAGTTTCCTACGAGCAGTACTTC. This encodes CASSSRRTVSYEQYF.

The chain links TRBV10-2 to TRBJ2-3, with 14 bases lining up with TRBD2. Germline-derived CDR1 and CDR2 are WSHSY and SAAADI. The CDR3 is 16 residues long. The J segment lost 5 bases and the V segment lost 7 bases, leaving 8 bases of the junction unmatched. CDR3 DNA: TGCGCCAGCAAAAGGGGACTAGCGGGAGATAAAGATACGCAGTATTTT. It encodes CASKRGLAGDKDTQYF.

The chain carries TRBV6-5 and TRBJ2-7; 8 positions match TRBD1. The trim removed 6 bases at V and 6 bases at J, leaving 1 base unmatched. Germline V CDR1 and CDR2: MNHEY, SVGAGI. The CDR3 consists of 11 residues. The CDR3 here is CASRTGAEQYF. In nucleotides, the CDR3 is TGTGCCAGCAGGACAGGGGCCGAGCAGTACTTC.

The V and J genes are TRBV7-2 and TRBJ2-7; D may be TRBD1 (5 bases). The CDR3 sequence is 16 residues long. From germline, CDR1 is SGHTA and CDR2 FQGNSA. Trimming pared 1 base from V and 0 bases from J, leaving 13 bases between. CDR3 residues: CASSLVSGPTSYEQYF. The CDR3 DNA sequence: TGTGCCAGCAGCTTAGTTTCAGGGCCGACCTCCTACGAGCAGTACTTC.

V is TRBV28 and J is TRBJ2-1; unclear D gene. The V end was cut by 7 bases, the J end by 4 bases, with 17 bases between. CDR1 is MDHEN and CDR2 is SYDVKM in the germline V gene. This CDR3 has 15 residues. The CDR3 DNA follows: TGTGCCAGCATCAACCCTTGGCAGAATTACAATGAGCAGTTCTTC. This translates into CASINPWQNYNEQFF.

The chain has TRBV6-1 and TRBJ2-7; 10 positions agree with TRBD1. Per the germline V gene, CDR1 is MNHNS and CDR2 is SASEGT. Unmatched junction bases numbered 0, after V lost 1 base and J lost 3 bases. The CDR3 covers 14 residues. CDR3 sequence reads: CASSEGTGGYEQYF. For the CDR3, the DNA is TGTGCCAGCAGTGAAGGGACAGGGGGCTACGAGCAGTACTTC.

The CDR3 spells CASRQTGPSYEQYF. The CDR3 region has the DNA TGTGCCAGCAGGCAAACAGGACCCTCCTACGAGCAGTACTTC. The chain uses TRBV28 and TRBJ2-7, with a possible D match to TRBD1 (5 bases). With 6 bases removed from V and 0 bases from J, the gap between germline ends came to 12 bases. CDR1 MDHEN and CDR2 SYDVKM come from the germline V gene. The CDR3 has 14 amino acids.

The rearrangement joins TRBV7-6 to TRBJ2-2; 11 nucleotides align to TRBD1. The CDR3 length is 15 residues. The ends lost 3 bases at V and 6 bases at J; junction bases unmatched: 3. Germline CDR1 reads SGHVS; CDR2 reads FNYEAQ. CDR3 sequence: CASSLGQGVSGELFF. The CDR3 DNA sequence: TGTGCCAGCAGCTTGGGACAGGGGGTCTCCGGGGAGCTGTTTTTT.

This chain uses TRBV9 with TRBJ1-6, with D perhaps TRBD1 (5 bases). Trimming left V 0 bases short and J 10 bases short, with 11 bases between. This CDR3 region has 14 residues. In germline, CDR1 is SGDLS, CDR2 YYNGEE. The CDR3 DNA sequence: TGTGCCAGCAGCGTAGAGGACATAGCCTCACCCCTCCACTTT. Residues: CASSVEDIASPLHF. Looking up the rest from reference TRBV9 and TRBJ1-6 gives the full variable domain: DSGVTQTPKHLITATGQRVTLRCSPRSGDLSVYWYQQSLDQGLQFLIQYYNGEERAKGNILERFSAQQFPDLHSELNLSSLELGDSALYFCASSVEDIASPLHFGNGTRLTVT.

This clone has only one observation. The chain recombines TRBV9 with TRBJ2-3; D is unclear. The CDR3 runs 14 residues. Germline lookup yields CDR1 SGDLS and CDR2 YYNGEE. V dropped 0 bases and J dropped 3 bases, with 8 bases sitting between them. The CDR3 reads CASSVDSKTDTQYF. The CDR3 coding sequence is TGTGCCAGCAGCGTAGATAGTAAGACAGATACGCAGTATTTT.